This T cell receptor beta chain was obtained from a study of early T cells in non-severe SARS-CoV-2 infection. The sample holds a few counts of this clonotype. Individual cDNA molecules were tagged with unique molecular identifiers, the study reported. Each CDR3 protein is one row after TCRdb ran MiXCR on the 5' RACE reads. The sample lists tens of thousands of distinct CDR3 sequences, roughly 17% occurring once. This CDR3 has 14 residues. Germline assignment: CDR1 DFQATT and CDR2 SNEGSKA (reference sequence). V lost 6 bases to trimming and J lost 0 bases, with 13 bases between them. The material was whole blood, obtained at baseline. This sequence originates from an adult who was a healthcare worker with PCR-confirmed SARS-CoV-2 infection or an uninfected control (not recorded which). The V gene is TRBV20-1, the J gene TRBJ2-3, with unresolved D. The CDR3 is CSANRLLSTDTQYF. The CDR3, as DNA: TGCAGTGCCAACCGACTGCTTAGCACAGATACGCAGTATTTT.